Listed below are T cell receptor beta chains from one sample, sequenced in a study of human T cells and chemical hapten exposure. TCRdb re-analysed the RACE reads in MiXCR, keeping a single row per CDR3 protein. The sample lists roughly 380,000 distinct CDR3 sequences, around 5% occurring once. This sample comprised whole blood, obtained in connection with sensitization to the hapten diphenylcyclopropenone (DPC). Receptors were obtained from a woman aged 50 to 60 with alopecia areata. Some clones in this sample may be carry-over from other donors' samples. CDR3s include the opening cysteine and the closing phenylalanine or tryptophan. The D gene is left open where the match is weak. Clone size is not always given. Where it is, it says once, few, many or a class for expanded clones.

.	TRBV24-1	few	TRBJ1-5	TGTGCCACCAGCGGGGGGGGGAACAATCAGCCCCAGCATTTT	CATSGGGNNQPQHF
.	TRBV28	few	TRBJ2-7	TGTGCCAGCAGTTCCCCGGATGGGCGGTACTTC	CASSSPDGRYF
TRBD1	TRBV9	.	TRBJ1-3	TGTGCCAGCAGCGATGAGGGGGCGCGTCGAAACACCATATATTTT	CASSDEGARRNTIYF
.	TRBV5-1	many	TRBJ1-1	TGCGCCAGCAGCGAGGGGGGACGGCTGAACACTGAAGCTTTCTTT	CASSEGGRLNTEAFF
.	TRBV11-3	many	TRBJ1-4	TGTGCCAGCAGCTGGAGCCCTCCCGGGGGTGAAAGTGAAAAACTGTTTTTT	CASSWSPPGGESEKLFF
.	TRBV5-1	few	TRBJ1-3	TGCGCCAGCAGCTTGATAGGCACTGGAAACACCATATATTTT	CASSLIGTGNTIYF
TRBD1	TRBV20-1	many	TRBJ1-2	TGCAGTGCTAGGCCGGGACAGCAGAGCTATGGCTACACCTTC	CSARPGQQSYGYTF
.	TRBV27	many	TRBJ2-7	TGTGCCAGCAGCGAAGCGGGTTCCGCCTACGAGCAGTACTTC	CASSEAGSAYEQYF
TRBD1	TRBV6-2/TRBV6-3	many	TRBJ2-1	TGTGCCAGCAGTTCAGGGGGATCCTCGTTTAGGCAGTTCTTC	CASSSGGSSFRQFF
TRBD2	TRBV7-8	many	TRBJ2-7	TGTGCCAGCAGCTTTGGGGAGGGTCTCGAGCAGTACTTC	CASSFGEGLEQYF
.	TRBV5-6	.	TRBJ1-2	TGTGCCAGCAGCTCCCATGCAACCTTTCTCTATGGCTACACCTTC	CASSSHATFLYGYTF
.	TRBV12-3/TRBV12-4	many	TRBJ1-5	TGTGCCAGCAGGGGCGATGGTCAGCCCCAGCATTTT	CASRGDGQPQHF
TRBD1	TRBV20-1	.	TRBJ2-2	TGCAGTGCTAGTCTCCAGGGGGCCACCGGGGAGCTGTTTTTT	CSASLQGATGELFF
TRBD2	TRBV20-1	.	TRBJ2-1	TGCAGTGCTACTCAGCGGGGGGCCTACAATGAGCAGTTCTTC	CSATQRGAYNEQFF
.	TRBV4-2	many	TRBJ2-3	TGTGCCAGCAGCCAAGACGGGGCGGATACGCAGTATTTT	CASSQDGADTQYF
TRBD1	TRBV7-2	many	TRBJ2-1	TGTGCCAGCAGGCCCCGGGACAGGTTGTTCTTC	CASRPRDRLFF
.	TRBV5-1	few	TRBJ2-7	TGCGCCAGCAGTCAGGGGGGGCTTACCTACGAGCAGTACTTC	CASSQGGLTYEQYF
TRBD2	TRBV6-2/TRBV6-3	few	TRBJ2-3	TGTGCCAGCAGTCCGATGACTAGCGGGGCATCAGATACGCAGTATTTT	CASSPMTSGASDTQYF
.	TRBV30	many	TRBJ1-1	TGTGCCTTTTTGCGGGCCGGGGCAGCTTTCTTT	CAFLRAGAAFF
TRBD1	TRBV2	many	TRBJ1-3	TGTGCCAGCAGTGAGAGGACAGGGGTAGCTGGAAACACCATATATTTT	CASSERTGVAGNTIYF
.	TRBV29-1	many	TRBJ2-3	TGCAGTGCAAAACAGGGAAGGGCAGATACGCAGTATTTT	CSAKQGRADTQYF
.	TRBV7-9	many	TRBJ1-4	TGTGCCAGCAGCTTAGGATCGGGGGCCGCAACTAATGAAAAACTGTTTTTT	CASSLGSGAATNEKLFF
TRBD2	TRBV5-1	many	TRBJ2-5	TGCGCCAGCAGCTTTAGACTAGCGGAGCGAGAGACCCAGTACTTC	CASSFRLAERETQYF
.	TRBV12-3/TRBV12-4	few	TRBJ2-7	TGTGCCAGCAGTCTCGAGGGTGGGAACCGCTACGAGCAGTACTTC	CASSLEGGNRYEQYF
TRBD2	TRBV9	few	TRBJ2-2	TGTGCCAGCAGCGTAGAACTAGCGGGGGGGCCCGGCACCGGGGAGCTGTTTTTT	CASSVELAGGPGTGELFF
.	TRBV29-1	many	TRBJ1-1	TGCAGCGTAAGAGCTGGAGAGGCTTTCTTT	CSVRAGEAFF
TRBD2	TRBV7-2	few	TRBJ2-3	TGTGCCAGCAGCTACCGAGGGCTAGCGGGCACAGATACGCAGTATTTT	CASSYRGLAGTDTQYF
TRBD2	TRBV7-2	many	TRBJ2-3	TGTGCCAGCAGTTCTAGCGGGGGGGCGGCTCTCCGGGATACGCAGTATTTT	CASSSSGGAALRDTQYF
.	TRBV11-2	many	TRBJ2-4	TGTGCCAGCAGCTTAGGAGTCAGAGAAAACATTCAGTACTTC	CASSLGVRENIQYF
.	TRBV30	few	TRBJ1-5	TGTGCCTGGCAGGCCCCTAATCAGCCCCAGCATTTT	CAWQAPNQPQHF
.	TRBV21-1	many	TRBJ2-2	TGTGCCAGCAGCACGTCTCCAACAGACAGACACGCGAACACCGGGGAGCTGTTTTTT	CASSTSPTDRHANTGELFF
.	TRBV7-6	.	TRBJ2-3	TGTGCCAGCAGCTTAGGTATAGGCAGGGGAGATACGCAGTATTTT	CASSLGIGRGDTQYF
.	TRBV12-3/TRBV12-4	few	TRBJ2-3	TGTGCCAGCACCCCGGGACACGGATCAGATACGCAGTATTTT	CASTPGHGSDTQYF
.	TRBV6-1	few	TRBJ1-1	TGTGCCAGCAGTGGAACGACTCGGAACACTGAAGCTTTCTTT	CASSGTTRNTEAFF
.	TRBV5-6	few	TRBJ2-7	TGTGCCAGCAGCGTTCGAAGCCGGGGCTACGAGCAGTACTTC	CASSVRSRGYEQYF
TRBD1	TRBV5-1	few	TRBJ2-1	TGCGCCAGCAGCTCCGGGACAGGGGGTTTGAATGAGCAGTTCTTC	CASSSGTGGLNEQFF
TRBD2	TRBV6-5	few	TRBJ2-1	TGTGCCAGCAGTTACTCGCTAGCGGGAGCCAGTGGTGAGCAGTTCTTC	CASSYSLAGASGEQFF
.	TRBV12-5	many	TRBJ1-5	TGTGCTAGTGGTTTGGTACTGACGGGGAGCGGCAATCAGCCCCAGCATTTT	CASGLVLTGSGNQPQHF
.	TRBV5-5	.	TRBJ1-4	TGTGCCAGCAGCGGGGGCGGACGGAATGAAAAACTGTTTTTT	CASSGGGRNEKLFF
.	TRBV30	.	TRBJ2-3	TGTGCCTGGAGTGCCGGGAGACCAACAGATACGCAGTATTTT	CAWSAGRPTDTQYF
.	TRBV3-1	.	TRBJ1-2	TGTGCCAGCAGCAGGGGTCTCAACTATGGCTACACCTTC	CASSRGLNYGYTF
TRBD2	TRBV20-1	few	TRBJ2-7	TGCAGTGCTAGGGAAGCGGGAGAAGCCTACGAGCAGTACTTC	CSAREAGEAYEQYF
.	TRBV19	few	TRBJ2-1	TGTGCCAGTAGTATATGGGGGAGGGACAATCAGCAGTTCTTC	CASSIWGRDNQQFF
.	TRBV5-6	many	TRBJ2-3	TGTGCCAGCAGCTTACGAGGGGCAGATACGCAGTATTTT	CASSLRGADTQYF
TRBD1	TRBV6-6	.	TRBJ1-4	TGTGCCAGCAGTTACAGGGACAGGGGTGAAAAACTGTTTTTT	CASSYRDRGEKLFF
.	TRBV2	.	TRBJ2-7	TGTGCCAGCAGAGGGGAGGCGGTCACCTACGAGCAGTACTTC	CASRGEAVTYEQYF
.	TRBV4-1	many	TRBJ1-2	TGCGCCAGCAGCCAAGTAGAAGGCCCTAACTATGGCTACACCTTC	CASSQVEGPNYGYTF
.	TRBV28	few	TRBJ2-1	TGTGCCAGCAGGCCGGCCAGCCTTAATGAGCAGTTCTTC	CASRPASLNEQFF
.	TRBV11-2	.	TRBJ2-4	TGTGCCAGCAGCTTAGGGTCCGTTGGTTATCGGGGGAACATTCAGTACTTC	CASSLGSVGYRGNIQYF
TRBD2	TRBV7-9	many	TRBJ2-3	TGTGCCAGCAGCGGTCGACTAGCGGGGTTCACAGATACGCAGTATTTT	CASSGRLAGFTDTQYF